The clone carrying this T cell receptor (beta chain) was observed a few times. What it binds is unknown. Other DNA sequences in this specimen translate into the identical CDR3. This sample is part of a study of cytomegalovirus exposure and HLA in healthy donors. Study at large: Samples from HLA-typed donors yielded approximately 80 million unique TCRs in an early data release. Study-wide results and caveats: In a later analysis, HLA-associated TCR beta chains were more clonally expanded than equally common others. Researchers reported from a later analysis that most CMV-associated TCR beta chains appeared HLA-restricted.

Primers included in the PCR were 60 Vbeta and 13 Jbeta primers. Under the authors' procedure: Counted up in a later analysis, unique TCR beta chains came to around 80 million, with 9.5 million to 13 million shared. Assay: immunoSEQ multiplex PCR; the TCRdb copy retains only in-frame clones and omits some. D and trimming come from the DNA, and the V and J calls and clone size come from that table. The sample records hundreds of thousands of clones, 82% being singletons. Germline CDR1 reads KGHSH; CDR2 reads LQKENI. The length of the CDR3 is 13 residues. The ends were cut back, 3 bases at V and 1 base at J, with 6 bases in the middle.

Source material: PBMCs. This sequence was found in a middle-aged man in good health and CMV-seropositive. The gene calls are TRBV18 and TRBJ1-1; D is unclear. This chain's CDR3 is CASSPTENTEAFF. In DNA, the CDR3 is TGTGCCAGCTCACCTACAGAGAACACTGAAGCTTTCTTT.